Listed below are T cell receptor beta chains from one sample, sequenced in a study of STAT5B mutations in CD4+ large granular lymphocyte leukemia. Assay used: immunoSEQ multiplex PCR; TCRdb lists only in-frame clones, some missing. The repertoire holds more than 30,000 clones, with around 76% as singletons. Material for sequencing was CD4+ T cells from blood buffy coats. The receptors stem from a human donor in good health. Each CDR3 is given with its conserved first and last residue. D genes are given only for firm matches. Part of the rows lack a size; the others show once, few, many or a class for expanded clones.

- TRBJ1-1 - TRBV18 TGTGCCAGCTCACCAAACAGGGTTGGTACTGAAGCTTTCTTT CASSPNRVGTEAFF
- TRBJ1-2 TRBD1 TRBV5-5 TGTGCCAGCAGCTTGGGACAGGGCTTTGGCTACACCTTC CASSLGQGFGYTF
- TRBJ2-3 TRBD2 TRBV5-4 TGTGCCAGCAGCTTCGGGGGGACCCCAGCCCATACGCAGTATTTT CASSFGGTPAHTQYF
few TRBJ1-1 TRBD1 TRBV18 TGTGCCAGCTCGCTCGACAGGGGACAAAGCACTGAAGCTTTCTTT CASSLDRGQSTEAFF
- TRBJ2-2 - TRBV7-2 TGTGCCAGCAGCCCTACTAGCTCTAGTACCGGGGAGCTGTTTTTT CASSPTSSSTGELFF
- TRBJ1-2 - TRBV5-4 TGTGCCAGCAGCCTCAGGAGCGAGATAGCTCTCGGCTATGGCTACACCTTC CASSLRSEIALGYGYTF
- TRBJ1-2 - TRBV27 TGTGCCAGCAGTTTAGGACAGCCTAACTATGGCTACACCTTC CASSLGQPNYGYTF
- TRBJ1-1 TRBD1 TRBV19 TGTGCCAGTAGTATAGGGGGACAGGGGATGAACACTGAAGCTTTCTTT CASSIGGQGMNTEAFF
- TRBJ2-7 TRBD1 TRBV7-2 TGTGCCAGCAGCTTAGCCCACAGGGGGTCCTACGAGCAGTACTTC CASSLAHRGSYEQYF
- TRBJ1-1 - TRBV4-3 TGCGCCAGCAGCCAAGATACGGTAGGGGCACGGACTGAAGCTTTCTTT CASSQDTVGARTEAFF
- TRBJ1-6 - TRBV5-4 TGTGCCAGCAGCTCGGCCATTTATAATTCACCCCTCCACTTT CASSSAIYNSPLHF
medium-sized TRBJ2-1 - TRBV6-1 TGTGCCAGCAGTGTGGCCGGGGCTAGCCTTGTTTTCAACAATGAGCAGTTCTTC CASSVAGASLVFNNEQFF
few TRBJ2-7 - TRBV7-7 TGTGCCAGCAGCCCAACCACTTCTGGCGAGCAGTACTTC CASSPTTSGEQYF
- TRBJ1-5 - TRBV6-1 TGTGCCAGCAGACTACAGGGCCTCAATCAGCCCCAGCATTTT CASRLQGLNQPQHF
- TRBJ1-5 TRBD1 TRBV4-1 TGCGCCAGCAAGACCACTCCGGGACAGCAGAATCAGCCCCAGCATTTT CASKTTPGQQNQPQHF
- TRBJ2-2 - TRBV5-4 TGTGCCAGCAGCATTAAGACAGGAAGCACCGGGGAGCTGTTTTTT CASSIKTGSTGELFF
- TRBJ2-1 TRBD2 TRBV6-6 TGTGCCAGCAGTCGTAGCGGGATGGCAGGTGAGCAGTTCTTC CASSRSGMAGEQFF
- TRBJ2-1 - TRBV29-1 TGCAGCGTTGAGGAGCGTGGTGAGCAGTTCTTC CSVEERGEQFF
- TRBJ1-4 TRBD1 TRBV15 TGTGCCACCAGCAGAGGAAATCAGGGGGCGGTTGAAAAACTGTTTTTT CATSRGNQGAVEKLFF
- TRBJ2-5 - TRBV15 TGTGCCACCAGCTCATACCGTACAAGTTACCAAGAGACCCAGTACTTC CATSSYRTSYQETQYF
once TRBJ2-7 - TRBV20-1 TGCAGTGCTCGGGGCTCTGGCGAGCAGTACTTC CSARGSGEQYF
- TRBJ2-7 TRBD1 TRBV5-5 TGTGCCAGCAGCCTCACGGGACAGGGGGCTCTGGGCGAGCAGTACTTC CASSLTGQGALGEQYF
- TRBJ1-4 - TRBV5-1 TGCGCCAGCAGCTTGGTGTCCGGAGCAACTAATGAAAAACTGTTTTTT CASSLVSGATNEKLFF
- TRBJ2-2 - TRBV7-3 TGTGCCAGCTCTGGGGGCCCGAACACCGGGGAGCTGTTTTTT CASSGGPNTGELFF
- TRBJ2-3 TRBD2 TRBV7-9 TGTGCCAGCAGCTTCCGGACTAGCGGCGAGAATACGCAGTATTTT CASSFRTSGENTQYF
- TRBJ2-1 TRBD1 TRBV14 TGTGCCAGCAGCCAAACTCGAGACAGGGGACGGAATGAGCAGTTCTTC CASSQTRDRGRNEQFF
- TRBJ1-4 - TRBV25-1 TGTGCCAGCAGTGGGGGTGGCAGGAGGTTTGAAAAACTGTTTTTT CASSGGGRRFEKLFF
few TRBJ2-1 TRBD1 TRBV19 TGTGCCAGTACTAGGACAGGGGATAACAATGAGCAGTTCTTC CASTRTGDNNEQFF
- TRBJ2-3 TRBD2 TRBV11-2 TGTGCCAGCAGCTTAGCGGGAGGGCCCCAAGATACGCAGTATTTT CASSLAGGPQDTQYF
- TRBJ2-2 - TRBV2 TGTGCCAGCAGGGGCAGGGTTAACACCGGGGAGCTGTTTTTT CASRGRVNTGELFF
- TRBJ2-7 - TRBV5-1 TGCGCCAGCAGCTTGGCGGTAGCCGACACCTACGAGCAGTACTTC CASSLAVADTYEQYF
- TRBJ2-4 - TRBV5-1 TGCGCCAGCAGCTTGGGGGGAATAGAAAACATTCAGTACTTC CASSLGGIENIQYF
- TRBJ2-1 TRBD2 TRBV2 TGTGCCAGCAGTGATTTTAGACTAGCGCCATACAATGAGCAGTTCTTC CASSDFRLAPYNEQFF
- TRBJ2-1 TRBD2 TRBV5-1 TGCGCCAGCAGCTTGATGGGGGGGGGCTACAATGAGCAGTTCTTC CASSLMGGGYNEQFF
once TRBJ2-3 TRBD2 TRBV5-1 TGCGCCAGCAGCTTGGGTCCTAGCGGGACTGGCGATACGCAGTATTTT CASSLGPSGTGDTQYF
- TRBJ2-5 - TRBV2 TGTGCCAGCAGTACAGGGAGGTGGGAGACCCAGTACTTC CASSTGRWETQYF
few TRBJ1-4 - TRBV4-3 TGCGCCAGCAGCCAAGATCTGCCCGGGAATAATGAAAAACTGTTTTTT CASSQDLPGNNEKLFF
- TRBJ1-1 - TRBV11-1 TGTGCCAGCAGCTTAGCGGTTCAGAACACTGAAGCTTTCTTT CASSLAVQNTEAFF
- TRBJ2-7 TRBD2 TRBV5-1 TGCGCCGGGATTCGGAGACTAGCGGCCCTGTACGAGCAGTACTTC CAGIRRLAALYEQYF
- TRBJ2-3 TRBD1 TRBV6-4 TGTGCCAGCAGTGTTGGACAGGGGGACACAGATACGCAGTATTTT CASSVGQGDTDTQYF
- TRBJ1-1 - TRBV5-1 TGCGCCAGCAGCCCCCGTTGGTGGGGGACGAACACTGAAGCTTTCTTT CASSPRWWGTNTEAFF
- TRBJ1-5 - TRBV15 TGTGCCACCAGCAGGTCCCTACAGGGAGCTCAGCCCCAGCATTTT CATSRSLQGAQPQHF
- TRBJ2-2 TRBD1 TRBV27 TGTGCCAGCAGTGTGAGAGGTGGGACAGGGCTCACCGGGGAGCTGTTTTTT CASSVRGGTGLTGELFF
- TRBJ2-1 TRBD2 TRBV19 TGTGCCAGTAGTAGTGGTTCCAGCGGGAGTAGGGATGAGCAGTTCTTC CASSSGSSGSRDEQFF
- TRBJ2-2 - TRBV10-3 TGTGCCATCAGTACCTGGCCGAACACCGGGGAGCTGTTTTTT CAISTWPNTGELFF
- TRBJ2-7 TRBD2 TRBV4-3 TGCGCCAGCAGCCGGGGACTAGCGGGGATCTACGAGCAGTACTTC CASSRGLAGIYEQYF
- TRBJ1-2 - TRBV5-1 TGCGCCAGCAGCAGGGACACGGGGAACTATGGCTACACCTTC CASSRDTGNYGYTF
- TRBJ2-3 - TRBV10-2 TGCGCCAGCCGGGTATCAGATACGCAGTATTTT CASRVSDTQYF
- TRBJ2-3 - TRBV21-1 TGTGCCAGCAGCAAAAGGGTGCCAGGGAGCACAGATACGCAGTATTTT CASSKRVPGSTDTQYF
few TRBJ1-2 - TRBV6-1 TGTGCCAGCAGTGGGCGCCAGCCTCTTGGCTACACCTTC CASSGRQPLGYTF
- TRBJ2-1 TRBD2 TRBV19 TGTGCCAGTAAGATGGGGACTAGCGAGAACAATGAGCAGTTCTTC CASKMGTSENNEQFF
- TRBJ2-5 - TRBV6-1 TGTGCCAGCACCCTAAGGGCCCAAGAGACCCAGTACTTC CASTLRAQETQYF
- TRBJ1-1 - TRBV7-2 TGTGCCAGCAGCTTAGCGGGGATACGAGGGATGAACACTGAAGCTTTCTTT CASSLAGIRGMNTEAFF
- TRBJ2-7 - TRBV7-9 TGTGCCAGCAGCTCGGGACGGTACTACGAGCAGTACTTC CASSSGRYYEQYF